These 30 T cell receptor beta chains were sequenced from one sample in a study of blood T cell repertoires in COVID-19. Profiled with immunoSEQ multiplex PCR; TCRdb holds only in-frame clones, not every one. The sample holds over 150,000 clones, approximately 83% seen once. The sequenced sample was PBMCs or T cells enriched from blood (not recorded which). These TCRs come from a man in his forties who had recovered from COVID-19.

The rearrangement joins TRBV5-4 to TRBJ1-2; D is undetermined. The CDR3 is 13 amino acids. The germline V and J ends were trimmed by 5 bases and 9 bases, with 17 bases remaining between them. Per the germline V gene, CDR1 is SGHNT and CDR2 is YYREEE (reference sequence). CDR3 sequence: CASRPGGAESYTF. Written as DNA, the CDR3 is TGTGCCAGCAGGCCGGGTGGAGCCGAAAGCTACACCTTC.

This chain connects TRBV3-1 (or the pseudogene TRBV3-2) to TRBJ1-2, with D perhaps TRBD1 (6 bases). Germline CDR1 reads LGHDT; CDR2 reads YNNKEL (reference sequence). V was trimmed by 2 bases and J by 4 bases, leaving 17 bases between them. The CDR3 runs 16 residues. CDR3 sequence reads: CASSQNPGQPFYGYTF. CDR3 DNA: TGTGCCAGCAGCCAAAACCCGGGACAACCCTTCTATGGCTACACCTTC.

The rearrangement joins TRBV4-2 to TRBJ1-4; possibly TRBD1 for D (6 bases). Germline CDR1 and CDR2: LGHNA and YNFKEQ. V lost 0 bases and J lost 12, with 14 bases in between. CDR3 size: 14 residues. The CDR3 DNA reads TGTGCCAGCAGCCAAGATTTTGGGGGGGCAGAACTGTTTTTT. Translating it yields CASSQDFGGAELFF.

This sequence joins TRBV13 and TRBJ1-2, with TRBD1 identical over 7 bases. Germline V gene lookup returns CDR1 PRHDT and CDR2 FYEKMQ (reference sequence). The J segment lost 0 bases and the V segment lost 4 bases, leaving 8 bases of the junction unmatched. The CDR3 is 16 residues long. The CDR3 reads CASSSHRDRANYGYTF. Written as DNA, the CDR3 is TGTGCCAGCAGCTCGCACCGGGACAGAGCTAACTATGGCTACACCTTC. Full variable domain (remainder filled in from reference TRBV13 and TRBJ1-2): AAGVIQSPRHLIKEKRETATLKCYPIPRHDTVYWYQQGPGQDPQFLISFYEKMQSDKGSIPDRFSAQQFSDYHSELNMSSLELGDSALYFCASSSHRDRANYGYTFGSGTRLTVV.

The DNA of the CDR3 is TGTGCCAGCAGCGTAGTAGCAGAGACTAACTATGGCTACACCTTC. The encoded protein is CASSVVAETNYGYTF. The genes are TRBV9 and TRBJ1-2; D gene uncertain. The CDR3 has 15 residues. Trimming took off 0 bases at V and 0 bases at J, with 9 bases between the two ends. Germline V gene data show CDR1 as SGDLS and CDR2 as YYNGEE.

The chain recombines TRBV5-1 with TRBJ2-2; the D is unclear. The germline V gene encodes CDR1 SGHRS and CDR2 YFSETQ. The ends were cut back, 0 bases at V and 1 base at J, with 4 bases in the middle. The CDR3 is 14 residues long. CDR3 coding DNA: TGCGCCAGCAGCTTGGGAGTGAACACCGGGGAGCTGTTTTTT. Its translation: CASSLGVNTGELFF.

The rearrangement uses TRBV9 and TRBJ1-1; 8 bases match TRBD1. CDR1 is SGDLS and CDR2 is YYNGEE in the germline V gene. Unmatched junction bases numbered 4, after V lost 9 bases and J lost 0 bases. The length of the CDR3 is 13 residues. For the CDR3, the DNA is TGTGCCACCGGGACAGGCATGAACACTGAAGCTTTCTTT. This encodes CATGTGMNTEAFF.

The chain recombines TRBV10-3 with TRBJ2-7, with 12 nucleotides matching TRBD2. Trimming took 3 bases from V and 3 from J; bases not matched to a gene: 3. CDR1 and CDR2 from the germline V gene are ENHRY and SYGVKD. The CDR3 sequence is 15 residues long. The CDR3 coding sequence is TGTGCCATCAGTGAACCGACTAGCGGGGGCTACGAGCAGTACTTC. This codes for CAISEPTSGGYEQYF.

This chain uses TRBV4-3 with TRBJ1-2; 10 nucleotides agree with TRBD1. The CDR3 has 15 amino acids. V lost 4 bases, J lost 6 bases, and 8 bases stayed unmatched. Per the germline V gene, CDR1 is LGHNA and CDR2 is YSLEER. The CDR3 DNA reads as TGCGCCAGCAGCCTCTTGTGGGGACAGGGGCATGGCTACACCTTC. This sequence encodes CASSLLWGQGHGYTF.

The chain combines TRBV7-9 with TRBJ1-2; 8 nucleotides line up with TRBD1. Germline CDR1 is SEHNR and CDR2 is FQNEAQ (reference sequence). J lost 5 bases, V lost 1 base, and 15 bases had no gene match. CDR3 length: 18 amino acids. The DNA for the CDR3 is TGTGCCAGCAGCTTAGATTCCAGGGGGGACAGGTCAAAATATGGCTACACCTTC. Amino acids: CASSLDSRGDRSKYGYTF.

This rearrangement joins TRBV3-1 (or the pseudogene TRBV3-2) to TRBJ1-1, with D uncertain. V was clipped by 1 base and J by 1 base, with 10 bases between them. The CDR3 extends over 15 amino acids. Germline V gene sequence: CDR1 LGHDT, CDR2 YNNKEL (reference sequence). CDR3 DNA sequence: TGTGCCAGCAGCCAAGGATCGGGAACGAACACTGAAGCTTTCTTT. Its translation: CASSQGSGTNTEAFF.

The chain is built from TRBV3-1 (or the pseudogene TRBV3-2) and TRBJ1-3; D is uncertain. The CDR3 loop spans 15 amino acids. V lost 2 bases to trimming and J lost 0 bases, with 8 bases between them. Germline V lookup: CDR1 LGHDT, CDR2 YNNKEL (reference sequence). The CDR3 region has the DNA TGTGCCAGCAGCCAATTATGGAGCTCTGGAAACACCATATATTTT. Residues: CASSQLWSSGNTIYF.

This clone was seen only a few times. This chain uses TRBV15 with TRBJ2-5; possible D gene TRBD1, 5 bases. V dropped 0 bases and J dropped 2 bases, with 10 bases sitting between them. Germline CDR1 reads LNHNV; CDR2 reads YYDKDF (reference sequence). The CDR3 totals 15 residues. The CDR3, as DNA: TGTGCCACCAGCAGAGAACAAAGGACACAAGAGACCCAGTACTTC. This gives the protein CATSREQRTQETQYF.

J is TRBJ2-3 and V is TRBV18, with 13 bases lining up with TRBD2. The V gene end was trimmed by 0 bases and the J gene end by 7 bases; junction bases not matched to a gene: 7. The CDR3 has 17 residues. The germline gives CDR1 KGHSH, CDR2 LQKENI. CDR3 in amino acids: CASSPPWATSGGNTQYF. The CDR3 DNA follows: TGTGCCAGCTCACCACCGTGGGCGACTAGCGGGGGGAATACGCAGTATTTT.

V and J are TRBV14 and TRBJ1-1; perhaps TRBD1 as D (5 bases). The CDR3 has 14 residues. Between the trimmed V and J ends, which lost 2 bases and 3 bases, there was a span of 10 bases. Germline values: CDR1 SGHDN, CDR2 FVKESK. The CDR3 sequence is CASSQKIGDTEAFF. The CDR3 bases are TGTGCCAGCAGCCAAAAAATAGGGGACACTGAAGCTTTCTTT.

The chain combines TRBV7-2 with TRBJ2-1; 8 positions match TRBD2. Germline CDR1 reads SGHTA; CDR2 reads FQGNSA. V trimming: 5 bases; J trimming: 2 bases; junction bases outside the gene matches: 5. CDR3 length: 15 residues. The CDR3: CASSERGLTYNEQFF. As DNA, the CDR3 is TGTGCCAGCAGCGAGCGGGGGTTAACCTACAATGAGCAGTTCTTC.

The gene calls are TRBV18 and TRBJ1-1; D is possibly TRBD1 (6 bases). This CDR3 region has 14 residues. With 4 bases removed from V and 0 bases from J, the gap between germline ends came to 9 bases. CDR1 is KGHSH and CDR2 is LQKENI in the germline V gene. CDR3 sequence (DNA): TGTGCCAGCTCACAGTACAGGGTGAACACTGAAGCTTTCTTT. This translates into CASSQYRVNTEAFF.

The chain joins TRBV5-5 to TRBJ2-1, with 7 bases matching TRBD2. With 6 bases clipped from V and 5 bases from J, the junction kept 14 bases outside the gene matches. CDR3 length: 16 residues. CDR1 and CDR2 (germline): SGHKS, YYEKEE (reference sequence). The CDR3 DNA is TGTGCCAGCATCCCCCTGGTGGGGCGGGGGAACAATGAGCAGTTCTTC. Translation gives CASIPLVGRGNNEQFF.

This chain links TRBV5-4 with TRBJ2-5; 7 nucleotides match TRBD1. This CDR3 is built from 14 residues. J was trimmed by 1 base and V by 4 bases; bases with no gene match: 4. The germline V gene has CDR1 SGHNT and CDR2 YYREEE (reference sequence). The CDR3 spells CASSGGQTQETQYF. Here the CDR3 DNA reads TGTGCCAGCAGCGGGGGACAGACCCAAGAGACCCAGTACTTC.

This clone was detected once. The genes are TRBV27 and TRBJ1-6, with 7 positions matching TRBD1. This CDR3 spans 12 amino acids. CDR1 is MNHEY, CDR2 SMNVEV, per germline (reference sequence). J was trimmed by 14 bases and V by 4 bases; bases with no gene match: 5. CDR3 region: CASSSTGTTLHF. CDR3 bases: TGTGCCAGCAGTTCGACAGGGACGACCCTCCACTTT.

The CDR3 loop reads CAWSGGQGINYGYTF. The CDR3 DNA is TGTGCCTGGAGTGGGGGACAGGGAATAAACTATGGCTACACCTTC. The chain combines TRBV30 with TRBJ1-2, with TRBD1 matching over 9 bases. V was clipped by 1 base and J by 2 bases; unmatched bases: 5. Germline CDR1 GTSNPN, CDR2 SVGIG (reference sequence). The CDR3 has 15 amino acids. The whole variable domain, remainder taken from reference TRBV30 and TRBJ1-2, is SQTIHQWPATLVQPVGSPLSLECTVEGTSNPNLYWYRQAAGRGLQLLFYSVGIGQISSEVPQNLSASRPQDRQFILSSKKLLLSDSGFYLCAWSGGQGINYGYTFGSGTRLTVV.

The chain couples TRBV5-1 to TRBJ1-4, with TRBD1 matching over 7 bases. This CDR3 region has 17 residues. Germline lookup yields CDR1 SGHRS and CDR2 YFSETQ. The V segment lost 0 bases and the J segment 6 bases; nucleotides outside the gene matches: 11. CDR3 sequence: CASSLAREDRLDEKLFF. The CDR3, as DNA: TGCGCCAGCAGCTTGGCACGCGAGGACAGGTTGGATGAAAAACTGTTTTTT.

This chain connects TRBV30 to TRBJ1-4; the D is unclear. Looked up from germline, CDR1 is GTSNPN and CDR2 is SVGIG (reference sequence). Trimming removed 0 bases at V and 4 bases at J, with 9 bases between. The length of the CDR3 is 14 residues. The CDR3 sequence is CAWSVLGHNEKLFF. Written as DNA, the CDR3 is TGTGCCTGGAGTGTACTGGGCCATAATGAAAAACTGTTTTTT.

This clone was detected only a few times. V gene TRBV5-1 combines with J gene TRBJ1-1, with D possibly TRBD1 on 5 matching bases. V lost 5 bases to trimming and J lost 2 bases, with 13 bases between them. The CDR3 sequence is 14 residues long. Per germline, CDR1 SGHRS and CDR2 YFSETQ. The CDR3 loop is CASRSGDRNTEAFF. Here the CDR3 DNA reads TGCGCCAGCAGGTCGGGGGACCGAAACACTGAAGCTTTCTTT. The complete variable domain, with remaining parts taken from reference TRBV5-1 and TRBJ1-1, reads KAGVTQTPRYLIKTRGQQVTLSCSPISGHRSVSWYQQTPGQGLQFLFEYFSETQRNKGNFPGRFSGRQFSNSRSEMNVSTLELGDSALYLCASRSGDRNTEAFFGQGTRLTVV.

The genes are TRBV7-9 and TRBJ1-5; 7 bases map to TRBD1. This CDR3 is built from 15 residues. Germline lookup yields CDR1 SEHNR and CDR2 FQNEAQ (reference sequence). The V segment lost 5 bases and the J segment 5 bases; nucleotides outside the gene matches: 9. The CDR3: CASSPTGDFDQPQHF. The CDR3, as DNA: TGTGCCAGCAGCCCTACAGGGGATTTCGATCAGCCCCAGCATTTT.

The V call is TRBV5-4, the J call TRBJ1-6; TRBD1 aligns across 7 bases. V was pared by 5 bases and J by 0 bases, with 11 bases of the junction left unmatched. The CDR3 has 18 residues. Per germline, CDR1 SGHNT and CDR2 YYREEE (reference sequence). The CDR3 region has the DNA TGTGCCAGCAGTCCTATCGCAGGGGGAAGCTCCTATAATTCACCCCTCCACTTT. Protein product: CASSPIAGGSSYNSPLHF.

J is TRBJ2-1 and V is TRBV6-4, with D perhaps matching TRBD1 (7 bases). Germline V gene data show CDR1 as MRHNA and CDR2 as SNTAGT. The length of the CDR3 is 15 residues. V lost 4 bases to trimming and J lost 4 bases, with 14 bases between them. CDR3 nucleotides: TGTGCCAGCAGTGCGGAGGGACAGATTTACAATGAGCAGTTCTTC. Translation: CASSAEGQIYNEQFF.

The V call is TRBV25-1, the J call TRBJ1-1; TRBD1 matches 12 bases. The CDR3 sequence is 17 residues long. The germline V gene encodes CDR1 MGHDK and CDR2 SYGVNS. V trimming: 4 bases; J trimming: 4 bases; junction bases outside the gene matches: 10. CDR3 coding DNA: TGTGCCAGCAGTGTTGGTTTGAGGGACAGGGGGCCCACTGAAGCTTTCTTT. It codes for CASSVGLRDRGPTEAFF.

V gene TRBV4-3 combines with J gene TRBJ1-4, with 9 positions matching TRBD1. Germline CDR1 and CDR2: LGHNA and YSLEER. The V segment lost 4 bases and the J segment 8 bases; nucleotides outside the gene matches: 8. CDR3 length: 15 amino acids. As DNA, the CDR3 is TGCGCCAGCAGCCGGACGGGACAGGGACGAGAAAAACTGTTTTTT. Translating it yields CASSRTGQGREKLFF.

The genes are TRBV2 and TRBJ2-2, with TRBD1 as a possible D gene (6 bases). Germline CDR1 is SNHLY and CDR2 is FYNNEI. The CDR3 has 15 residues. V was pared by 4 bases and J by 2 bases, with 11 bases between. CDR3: CASSVGTLNTGELFF. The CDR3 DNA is TGTGCCAGCAGTGTTGGGACACTCAACACCGGGGAGCTGTTTTTT. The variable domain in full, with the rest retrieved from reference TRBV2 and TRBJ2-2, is EPEVTQTPSHQVTQMGQEVILRCVPISNHLYFYWYRQILGQKVEFLVSFYNNEISEKSEIFDDQFSVERPDGSNFTLKIRSTKLEDSAMYFCASSVGTLNTGELFFGEGSRLTVL.